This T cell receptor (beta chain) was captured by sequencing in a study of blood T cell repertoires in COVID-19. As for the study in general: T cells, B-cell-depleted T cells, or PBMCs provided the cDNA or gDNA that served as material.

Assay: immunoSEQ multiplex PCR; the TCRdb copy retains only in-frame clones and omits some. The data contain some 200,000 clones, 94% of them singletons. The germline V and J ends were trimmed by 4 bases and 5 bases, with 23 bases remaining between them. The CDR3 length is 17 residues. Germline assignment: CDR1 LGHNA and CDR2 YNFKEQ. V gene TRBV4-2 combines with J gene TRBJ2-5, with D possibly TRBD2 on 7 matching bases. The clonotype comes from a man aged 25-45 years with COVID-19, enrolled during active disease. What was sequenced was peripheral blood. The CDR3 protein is CASSRSGGGGGVETQYF. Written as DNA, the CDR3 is TGTGCCAGCAGCCGCTCGGGGGGTGGGGGCGGCGTTGAGACCCAGTACTTC.